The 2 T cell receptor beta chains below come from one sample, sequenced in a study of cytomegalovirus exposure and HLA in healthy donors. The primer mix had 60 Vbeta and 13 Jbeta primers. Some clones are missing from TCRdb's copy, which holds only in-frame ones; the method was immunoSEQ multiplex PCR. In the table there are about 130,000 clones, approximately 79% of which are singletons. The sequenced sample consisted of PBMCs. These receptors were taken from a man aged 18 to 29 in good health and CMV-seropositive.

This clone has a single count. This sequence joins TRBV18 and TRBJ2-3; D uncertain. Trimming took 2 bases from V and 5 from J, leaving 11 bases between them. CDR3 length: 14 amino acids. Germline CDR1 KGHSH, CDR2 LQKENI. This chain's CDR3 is CASSPRSEGDTQYF. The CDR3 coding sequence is TGTGCCAGCTCACCAAGGAGCGAAGGAGATACGCAGTATTTT.

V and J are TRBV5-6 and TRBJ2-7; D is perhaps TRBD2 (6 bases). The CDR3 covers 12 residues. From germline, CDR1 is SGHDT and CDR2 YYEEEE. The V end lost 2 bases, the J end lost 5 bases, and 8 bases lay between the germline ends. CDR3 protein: CASSFWRDEQYF. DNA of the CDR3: TGTGCCAGCAGCTTCTGGAGGGACGAGCAGTACTTC.